This entry concerns a single T cell receptor beta chain. Its antigen specificity is not known. Per-nucleotide qualities are absent, and no much larger clonotype sits a single base away. TRB sequencing used genomic DNA with the immunoSEQ assay at survey resolution or the hsTCRB kit. For the original study's pipeline: The immunoSEQ software was used for initial read processing, and the LymphoSeq R package was used for repertoire analyses. Clonality was computed as 1 minus normalized Shannon entropy, and a Gini coefficient was also calculated for each TRB dataset. Phenotypes of unsorted samples were inferred by mapping TRB sequences from sorted subsets of the recipient or donor onto unsorted samples of the same recipient. As stored in TCRdb, this immuneACCESS dataset retains in-frame rearrangements with V and J assigned. A fraction of the clones does not appear; measured against another copy, unresolved V genes explain less than half of the discrepancy, and the remainder lacks a known reason. D and trimming were read from the DNA, whereas the V and J calls and clone size are those reported in that table. The sample table records a few thousand clones; approximately 80% of these occur just once. The ten top clones hold 3.5% to 5% of the sample.

The data were taken from a study of T cells after posttransplantation cyclophosphamide (dated by TCRdb to about 2016). Study-wide context: T cell repertoire reconstitution was tracked by TRB sequencing after myeloablative bone marrow transplantation in which posttransplantation cyclophosphamide was used as GVHD prophylaxis. Antigen receptor sequencing was done on samples from roughly 35 PTCy-treated patients and from over 15 related bone marrow donors of those patients. Blood from every one of the approximately 33 PTCy patients who had 1-year posttransplant specimens underwent TRB sequencing. In 3 patients, up to about 3 additional blood samples taken between 2 and 5.2 years after transplant also underwent TRB sequencing, as did pretransplant blood from 4 patients. Because TRA and TRB clonality were tightly correlated in 8 or 9 samples, subsequent TCR analyses were focused on TRB only. Public TRB sequences were searched against a database of over 3,600 sequences associated with responses to pathogens, tumor antigens, self-antigens and alloantigens. General study outcomes and caveats: The TRB repertoires of T cells infiltrating skin or GI tract showed only limited overlap with the TRB repertoires of T cells in blood. Across the approximately 45 patients, TRB clonality was highly associated with recipient CMV seropositivity and CMV reactivation, and diversity with PTCy was similar to that in the CNI/methotrexate controls. Donor-recipient similarity was low at 1-2 months but increased during the first year, and donor CD8+ memory clones often dominated later blood repertoires.

The germline V gene supplies CDR1 KGHSH and CDR2 LQKENI. The CDR3 has 15 amino acids, counting the end cysteine and phenylalanine. The sequence is cut down to CDR3 DNA, 45 bases in frame from base 1. A distance of 9 bases separates the germline ends of V and J, which lose 3 bases and 0 bases respectively. The sample's treatment or condition label is to be understood as: high-dose cyclophosphamide on days +3 and +4 as single-agent GVHD prophylaxis. PTCy patients received busulfan and fludarabine conditioning, a related or unrelated marrow graft, and cyclophosphamide on days +3 and +4. PTCy-treated patients were drawn from a prospective multi-institutional clinical trial. Peripheral blood and bone marrow mononuclear cells were isolated by Ficoll-Hypaque density centrifugation and cryopreserved.

This receptor chain uses TRBV18 and TRBJ2-1; a weak D assignment points to TRBD2 (5 bases agree). The sequences come from PBMCs, collected after allogeneic stem cell transplant with posttransplant cyclophosphamide. The sequence derives from a male patient in his fifties who received an allogeneic stem cell transplant from a related donor and was CMV-positive. After a transplant, some T cells may be of graft donor origin. The bases read TGTGCCAGCTCACCGGTGGCGGGCTCCTACAATGAGCAGTTCTTC. This is translated as CASSPVAGSYNEQFF.